These 21 T cell receptor beta chains were all obtained from the same sample, sequenced in a study of T cells in tumors after PD-1 blockade. Assay: immunoSEQ multiplex PCR; the TCRdb copy retains only in-frame clones and omits some. This sample yields roughly 50,000 clones, of which roughly 80% are seen a single time; approximately 4.1% belongs to the top ten. This specimen was PBMCs, taken before anti-PD-1 treatment. The receptors originated from a human donor with basal cell carcinoma.

The V and J genes are TRBV5-5 and TRBJ1-4; 8 bases match TRBD1. J was trimmed by 6 bases and V by 4 bases; bases with no gene match: 8. This CDR3 has 15 amino acids. CDR1 SGHKS and CDR2 YYEKEE come from the germline V gene (reference sequence). The DNA for the CDR3 is TGTGCCAGCAGCACGGAAGGACAGGGAGATGAAAAACTGTTTTTT. Its translation: CASSTEGQGDEKLFF.

This clone has only a few counts. This chain joins TRBV19 and TRBJ2-2; 10 bases map to TRBD2. This CDR3 has 15 amino acids. Germline CDR1 reads LNHDA; CDR2 reads SQIVND (reference sequence). After removal of 4 bases from V and 7 bases from J, the junction contained 6 bases not matched to a gene. The CDR3 here is CASSTSGGAVGELFF. The CDR3 region has the DNA TGTGCCAGTAGTACCAGCGGGGGGGCCGTCGGGGAGCTGTTTTTT.

The rearrangement uses TRBV5-1 and TRBJ2-7; 8 bases map to TRBD2. V shed 0 bases and J 1 base; nucleotides not matched to a gene: 3. The CDR3 sequence is 15 residues long. Looked up from germline, CDR1 is SGHRS and CDR2 is YFSETQ. The DNA of the CDR3 is TGCGCCAGCAGCTTGGTAGGCGGGGGGTCCTACGAGCAGTACTTC. It specifies CASSLVGGGSYEQYF.

V and J are TRBV7-2 and TRBJ1-6; TRBD1 matches at 8 bases. CDR3 length: 16 residues. With 6 bases clipped from V and 7 bases from J, the junction kept 11 bases outside the gene matches. CDR1 is SGHTA, CDR2 FQGNSA, per germline. Here the CDR3 reads CASSYQGALGNSPLHF. CDR3 sequence (DNA): TGTGCCAGCAGTTACCAGGGGGCGCTAGGGAATTCACCCCTCCACTTT.

The chain has TRBV27 and TRBJ2-5, with 7 bases identical to TRBD1. Germline-derived CDR1 and CDR2 are MNHEY and SMNVEV (reference sequence). V shed 6 bases, J shed 6 bases, and the junction held 7 bases outside the gene matches. CDR3 length equals 13 residues. CDR3 nucleotide sequence: TGTGCCAGCAGCGACAGGGTCTGGAAGACCCAGTACTTC. This encodes CASSDRVWKTQYF.

This rearrangement joins TRBV7-8 to TRBJ2-4; D might be TRBD1 (5 bases). The CDR3 sequence is 15 residues long. CDR1 and CDR2 (germline): SGHVS, FQNEAQ. The V end was cut by 1 base, the J end by 8 bases, with 15 bases between. CDR3 sequence: CASSLGSTFRDIQYF. Written as DNA, the CDR3 is TGTGCCAGCAGCTTAGGTAGTACTTTCAGGGACATTCAGTACTTC.

This chain connects TRBV7-9 to TRBJ2-5; the match to TRBD2 covers 8 bases. The CDR3 extends over 15 amino acids. J was trimmed by 4 bases and V by 6 bases; bases with no gene match: 10. Germline V gene data show CDR1 as SEHNR and CDR2 as FQNEAQ (reference sequence). The CDR3 region has the DNA TGTGCCAGCAGAAGACTAGCGAGGGGGTTAGAGACCCAGTACTTC. Protein sequence: CASRRLARGLETQYF.

The rearrangement uses TRBV3-1 (or the pseudogene TRBV3-2) and TRBJ2-7; 9 nucleotides align to TRBD1. This CDR3 is 14 amino acids long. Unmatched junction bases numbered 5, after V lost 2 bases and J lost 6 bases. In germline, CDR1 is LGHDT, CDR2 YNNKEL (reference sequence). CDR3 protein: CASSQPGQGSEQYF. CDR3 in DNA: TGTGCCAGCAGCCAACCGGGACAGGGCTCCGAGCAGTACTTC.

This clone was counted a single time. This chain joins TRBV6-6 and TRBJ1-1, with D perhaps matching TRBD1 (5 bases). With 5 bases removed from V and 0 bases from J, the gap between germline ends came to 10 bases. CDR3 length: 14 amino acids. Germline-derived CDR1 and CDR2 are MNHNY and SVGAGI (reference sequence). CDR3: CASSTQGMNTEAFF. Here the CDR3 DNA reads TGTGCCAGCAGTACCCAGGGTATGAACACTGAAGCTTTCTTT.

The V call is TRBV28, the J call TRBJ2-5; D uncertain. The germline V and J ends were trimmed by 4 bases and 7 bases, with 13 bases remaining between them. The CDR3 covers 13 residues. Per the germline V gene, CDR1 is MDHEN and CDR2 is SYDVKM. In DNA, the CDR3 is TGTGCCAGCAGTTCACCGGTGCCGGGGACCCAGTACTTC. Translated, it gives CASSSPVPGTQYF.

The gene calls are TRBV15 and TRBJ1-1; 7 nucleotides align to TRBD1. CDR1 and CDR2 (germline): LNHNV, YYDKDF (reference sequence). V dropped 6 bases and J dropped 1; count of bases not matched to a gene: 2. CDR3 length: 13 residues. CDR3 bases: TGTGCCACCAGAAGGGACAGGAACACTGAAGCTTTCTTT. This gives the protein CATRRDRNTEAFF. Complete variable domain (other parts from reference TRBV15 and TRBJ1-1): DAMVIQNPRYQVTQFGKPVTLSCSQTLNHNVMYWYQQKSSQAPKLLFHYYDKDFNNEADTPDNFQSRRPNTSFCFLDIRSPGLGDTAMYLCATRRDRNTEAFFGQGTRLTVV.

This chain connects TRBV30 to TRBJ1-4; D gene ambiguous. Per germline, CDR1 GTSNPN and CDR2 SVGIG (reference sequence). The length of the CDR3 is 15 residues. With 0 bases removed from V and 5 bases from J, the gap between germline ends came to 13 bases. The CDR3, as DNA: TGTGCCTGGAGTGTAATGAGGACTTTCAATGAAAAACTGTTTTTT. This sequence encodes CAWSVMRTFNEKLFF.

The chain couples TRBV7-9 to TRBJ2-3, with 11 bases fitting TRBD1. This CDR3 is built from 16 residues. The trim removed 5 bases at V and 1 base at J, leaving 5 bases unmatched. The germline gives CDR1 SEHNR, CDR2 FQNEAQ (reference sequence). The CDR3 DNA reads TGTGCCAGCAGCGATGGGGGACAGGGGGGCACAGATACGCAGTATTTT. Translation: CASSDGGQGGTDTQYF.

The CDR3 nucleotides read TGTGCCAGCAGTGGAGGAGCGGGGGGAGCCTACGAGCAGTACTTC. Amino acid sequence: CASSGGAGGAYEQYF. V and J are TRBV2 and TRBJ2-7; 9 bases agree with TRBD2. The CDR3 is 15 residues long. From germline, CDR1 is SNHLY and CDR2 FYNNEI. The ends lost 4 bases at V and 2 bases at J; junction bases unmatched: 6.

The J gene is TRBJ2-7, the V gene TRBV19; 8 bases are a match to TRBD2. Trimming cost V 4 bases and J 9 bases; bases outside gene matches: 2. CDR1 is LNHDA, CDR2 SQIVND, per germline (reference sequence). The CDR3 runs 11 residues. CDR3 sequence (DNA): TGTGCCAGTAGTACAGGACTAGCGCAGTACTTC. Its protein product is CASSTGLAQYF.

The chain joins TRBV9 to TRBJ1-4, with 8 positions matching TRBD1. V lost 0 bases to trimming and J lost 4 bases; unmatched junction nucleotides: 2. Germline V gives CDR1 SGDLS, CDR2 YYNGEE. The CDR3 extends over 15 amino acids. The CDR3 is CASSVGTGYNEKLFF. CDR3 DNA sequence: TGTGCCAGCAGCGTAGGGACAGGGTATAATGAAAAACTGTTTTTT.

V usage is TRBV5-6 and J usage is TRBJ1-1; D unclear. The CDR3 consists of 14 residues. Trimming pared 4 bases from V and 0 bases from J, leaving 10 bases between. Per the germline V gene, CDR1 is SGHDT and CDR2 is YYEEEE. The CDR3 DNA reads TGTGCCAGCAGCAGGACCGGAGTGAACACTGAAGCTTTCTTT. Translation: CASSRTGVNTEAFF.

The rearrangement links TRBV5-1 to TRBJ2-7; 8 positions match TRBD1. CDR3 length: 16 amino acids. Germline V gene sequence: CDR1 SGHRS, CDR2 YFSETQ. V was pared by 4 bases and J by 2 bases, with 11 bases of the junction left unmatched. This chain's CDR3 is CASSLPGQGKTYEQYF. Here the CDR3 DNA reads TGCGCCAGCAGCCTTCCCGGACAGGGTAAGACCTACGAGCAGTACTTC.

This chain connects TRBV5-3 to TRBJ2-7; D might be TRBD1 (5 bases). TRBV5-3 is assigned to the ORF class and has an uncertain function. The CDR3 contains 15 residues. V was clipped by 4 bases and J by 2 bases, with 16 bases between them. The CDR3 coding sequence is TGTGCCAGAAGCCCCTTGACAGCCGATACCTACGAGCAGTACTTC. The encoded protein is CARSPLTADTYEQYF.

This clone was detected only once. The V call is TRBV19, the J call TRBJ1-6; possibly TRBD1 for D (5 bases). The CDR3 contains 14 residues. V lost 6 bases, J lost 9 bases, and 15 bases lay in between. Germline loops: CDR1 LNHDA, CDR2 SQIVND (reference sequence). The CDR3 coding sequence is TGTGCCAGTAGCGCCCAGGGTGGAGGTTCACCCCTCCACTTT. Amino acid sequence: CASSAQGGGSPLHF.

V gene TRBV10-3 combines with J gene TRBJ2-5; possibly TRBD1 for D (5 bases). V dropped 10 bases and J dropped 3 bases, with 12 bases sitting between them. The CDR3 runs to 12 residues. Germline CDR1 ENHRY, CDR2 SYGVKD. Written as DNA, the CDR3 is TGTGCCACCTGGACACCTGAAGAGACCCAGTACTTC. This sequence encodes CATWTPEETQYF.